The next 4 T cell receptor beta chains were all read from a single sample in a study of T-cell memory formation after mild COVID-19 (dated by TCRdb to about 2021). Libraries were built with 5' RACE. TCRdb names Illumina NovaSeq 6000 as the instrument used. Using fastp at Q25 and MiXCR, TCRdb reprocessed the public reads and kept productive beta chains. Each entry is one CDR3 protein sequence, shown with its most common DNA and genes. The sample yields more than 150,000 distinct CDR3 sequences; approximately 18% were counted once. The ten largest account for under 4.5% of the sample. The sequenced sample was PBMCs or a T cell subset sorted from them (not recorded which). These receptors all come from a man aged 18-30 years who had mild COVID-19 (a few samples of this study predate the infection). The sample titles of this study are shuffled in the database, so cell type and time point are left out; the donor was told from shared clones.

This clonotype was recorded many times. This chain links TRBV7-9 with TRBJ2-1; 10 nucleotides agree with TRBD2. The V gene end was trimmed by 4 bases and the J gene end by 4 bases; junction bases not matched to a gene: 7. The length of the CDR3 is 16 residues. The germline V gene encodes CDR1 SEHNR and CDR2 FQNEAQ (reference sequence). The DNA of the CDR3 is TGTGCCAGCAGCTCCCTAGCGGGGGCCAAATACAATGAGCAGTTCTTC. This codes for CASSSLAGAKYNEQFF. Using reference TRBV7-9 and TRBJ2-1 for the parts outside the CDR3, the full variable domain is DTGVSQNPRHKITKRGQNVTFRCDPISEHNRLYWYRQTLGQGPEFLTYFQNEAQLEKSRLLSDRFSAERPKGSFSTLEIQRTEQGDSAMYLCASSSLAGAKYNEQFFGPGTRLTVL.

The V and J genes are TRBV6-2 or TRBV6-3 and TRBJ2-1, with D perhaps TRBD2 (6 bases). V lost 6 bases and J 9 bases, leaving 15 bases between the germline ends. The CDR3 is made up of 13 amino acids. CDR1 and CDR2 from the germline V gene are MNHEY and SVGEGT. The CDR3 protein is CASRPDGGSEQFF. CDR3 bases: TGTGCCAGCAGACCCGACGGAGGGTCTGAGCAGTTCTTC.

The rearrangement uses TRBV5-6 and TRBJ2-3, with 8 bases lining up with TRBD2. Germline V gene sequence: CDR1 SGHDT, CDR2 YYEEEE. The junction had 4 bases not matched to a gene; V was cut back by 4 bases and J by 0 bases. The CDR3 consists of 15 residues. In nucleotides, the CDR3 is TGTGCCAGCAGCGAGTTAGCGGGGAGCACAGATACGCAGTATTTT. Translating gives CASSELAGSTDTQYF. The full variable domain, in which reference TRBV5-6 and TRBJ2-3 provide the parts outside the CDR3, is DAGVTQSPTHLIKTRGQQVTLRCSPKSGHDTVSWYQQALGQGPQFIFQYYEEEERQRGNFPDRFSGHQFPNYSSELNVNALLLGDSALYLCASSELAGSTDTQYFGPGTRLTVL.

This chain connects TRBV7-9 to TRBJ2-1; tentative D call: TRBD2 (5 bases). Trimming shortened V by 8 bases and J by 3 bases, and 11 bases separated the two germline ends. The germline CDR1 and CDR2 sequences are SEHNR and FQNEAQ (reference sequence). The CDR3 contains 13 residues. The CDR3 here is CASPGILYNEQFF. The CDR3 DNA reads TGTGCCAGCCCCGGGATCCTCTACAATGAGCAGTTCTTC. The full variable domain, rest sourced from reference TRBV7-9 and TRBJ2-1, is DTGVSQNPRHKITKRGQNVTFRCDPISEHNRLYWYRQTLGQGPEFLTYFQNEAQLEKSRLLSDRFSAERPKGSFSTLEIQRTEQGDSAMYLCASPGILYNEQFFGPGTRLTVL.